The rows below give T cell receptor beta chains drawn from one sample of a study of shared T cell receptors in the human thymus. This table comes from immunoSEQ multiplex PCR, and its TCRdb copy is limited to in-frame clones, with some not included. The data contain about 540,000 clones, 75% to 85% of them singletons. These records were also assigned to another study, of human thymus T cells.

The specimen sequenced was thymocytes. The receptor source for this set is a boy under three years old with a congenital heart defect. CDR3s include the opening cysteine and the closing phenylalanine or tryptophan. The D gene is left open where the match is weak. Clone size is stated in some rows and not others, as once, few, many or a class when expanded.

d_gene: NA
abundance: NA
j_gene: TRBJ1-5
v_gene: TRBV27
CDR3nt: TGTGCCAGCAGTCCCAGCAGGTCTAGCAATCAGCCCCAGCATTTT
CDR3aa: CASSPSRSSNQPQHF

d_gene: TRBD1
abundance: NA
j_gene: TRBJ2-2
v_gene: TRBV7-4
CDR3nt: TGTGCCAGCAGCGCACAGGGGGGCACCGGGGAGCTGTTTTTT
CDR3aa: CASSAQGGTGELFF

d_gene: TRBD1
abundance: NA
j_gene: TRBJ1-4
v_gene: TRBV6-1
CDR3nt: TGTGCCAGCAAACGACAGGGGAAGGTTGAAAAACTGTTTTTT
CDR3aa: CASKRQGKVEKLFF

d_gene: NA
abundance: NA
j_gene: TRBJ2-1
v_gene: TRBV4-1
CDR3nt: TGCGCCAGCAGCCAAGATAGGGCGGGCCGAGGCAATGAGCAGTTCTTC
CDR3aa: CASSQDRAGRGNEQFF

d_gene: NA
abundance: NA
j_gene: TRBJ2-7
v_gene: TRBV19
CDR3nt: TGTGCCAGTAGTATCGGGGGACGGCCCTACGAGCAGTACTTC
CDR3aa: CASSIGGRPYEQYF

d_gene: TRBD1
abundance: NA
j_gene: TRBJ2-1
v_gene: TRBV9
CDR3nt: TGTGCCAGCAGCGTAGAAGGACAGGGGGAGGGTGAGCAGTTCTTC
CDR3aa: CASSVEGQGEGEQFF

d_gene: NA
abundance: NA
j_gene: TRBJ2-1
v_gene: TRBV19
CDR3nt: TGTGCCGGCGGAGTCGAGGTGGATGAGCAGTTCTTC
CDR3aa: CAGGVEVDEQFF

d_gene: TRBD2
abundance: NA
j_gene: TRBJ2-7
v_gene: TRBV6-5
CDR3nt: TGTGCCAGCAGTTACTTCACTAGCGGAGCAGACTACGAGCAGTACTTC
CDR3aa: CASSYFTSGADYEQYF

d_gene: TRBD1
abundance: NA
j_gene: TRBJ2-7
v_gene: TRBV14
CDR3nt: TGTGCCAGCAGCCAAGTCGGACAGGGGGCCGGCGAGCAGTACTTC
CDR3aa: CASSQVGQGAGEQYF

d_gene: TRBD2
abundance: NA
j_gene: TRBJ2-1
v_gene: TRBV5-1
CDR3nt: TGCGCCAGCAGCTCGGGACTAGCGGGCCCCTCCTACAATGAGCAGTTCTTC
CDR3aa: CASSSGLAGPSYNEQFF

d_gene: NA
abundance: NA
j_gene: TRBJ1-1
v_gene: TRBV6-1
CDR3nt: TGTGCCAGCAGTGAAGACTCCCGGGGGGACACTGAAGCTTTCTTT
CDR3aa: CASSEDSRGDTEAFF

d_gene: TRBD2
abundance: NA
j_gene: TRBJ2-1
v_gene: TRBV9
CDR3nt: TGTGCCAGCAGCTCGCACACGGGGGGAGATGAGCAGTTCTTC
CDR3aa: CASSSHTGGDEQFF

d_gene: TRBD2
abundance: once
j_gene: TRBJ2-1
v_gene: TRBV5-6
CDR3nt: TGTGCCAGCAGGACTAGCGGGGAGGACAATGAGCAGTTCTTC
CDR3aa: CASRTSGEDNEQFF

d_gene: TRBD1
abundance: NA
j_gene: TRBJ1-2
v_gene: TRBV2
CDR3nt: TGTGCCAGCAGTCCCGGGACAGGGGCGAGGTACTATGGCTACACCTTC
CDR3aa: CASSPGTGARYYGYTF

d_gene: TRBD1
abundance: NA
j_gene: TRBJ2-7
v_gene: TRBV9
CDR3nt: TGTGCCAGCAGCCCGCTCGGGACAGGGGGGCCCTACGAGCAGTACTTC
CDR3aa: CASSPLGTGGPYEQYF

d_gene: TRBD2
abundance: NA
j_gene: TRBJ2-7
v_gene: TRBV5-4
CDR3nt: TGTGCCAGCAGCTTGGCGAGCGGGAGGGCCGCCGAGCAGTACTTC
CDR3aa: CASSLASGRAAEQYF